The present entry profiles one T cell receptor (beta chain) with its context. Its antigen is still unknown. Per-base qualities were not stored, and no clone one base away is much larger. Library construction relied on the immunoSEQ multiplex PCR assay. What TCRdb holds here is the immuneACCESS table cut down to in-frame rearrangements. Part of the clones is not present; checked against another copy, under half of the missing clones reflect an unresolved V gene, and the others are unexplained. The table for this sample lists about 120,000 clones; about 89% of them were counted only once. Approximately 37% of the sample is in the top ten clones. This entry is derived from a study of control samples from healthy donors and cancer patients (TCRdb year 2020). As encoded in the germline V gene (reference sequence), CDR1 is LNHNV while CDR2 is YYDKDF. The CDR3 has 13 amino acids, counting the end cysteine and phenylalanine. Only the CDR3 DNA stays, 39 bases, in frame from base 1. V loses 5 bases of germline sequence and J loses 2 bases, and the interval between the two ends is 8 bases.

This TCR was sampled from a man aged 45-65 years in good health. Input material: blood. Here the chain combines TRBV15 and TRBJ2-3; the D gene identity is not certain. CDR3 sequence: CATSQSHTDTQYF. The DNA is as follows: TGTGCCACCAGCCAAAGCCACACAGATACGCAGTATTTT.